The rows below give T cell receptor beta chains drawn from one sample of a study of blood T cell repertoires in COVID-19. Libraries were prepared by immunoSEQ multiplex PCR; TCRdb keeps only in-frame clonotypes and omits some of them. The sample consists of approximately 280,000 clones, 89% of them appearing once. What was sequenced was peripheral blood. All receptors derive from a woman between 55 and 75 years old with acute or convalescent COVID-19. Each CDR3 is given with its conserved first and last residue. A D gene is named only where the DNA matches it firmly. Clone size is given for some rows only: seen once, a few or many times, or a class if the clone is expanded.

V gene	clone size	D gene	J gene	CDR3 protein	CDR3 DNA
TRBV6-6	-	TRBD1	TRBJ2-1	CASRGTGANEQFF	TGTGCCAGCAGGGGGACAGGCGCGAATGAGCAGTTCTTC
TRBV13	-	-	TRBJ1-2	CASSLGTGDIWSYTF	TGTGCCAGCAGCTTAGGGACAGGAGATATATGGAGCTACACCTTC
TRBV7-8	-	TRBD1	TRBJ2-7	CASSSWTGFYEQYF	TGTGCCAGCAGCTCCTGGACAGGGTTCTACGAGCAGTACTTC
TRBV6-6	-	TRBD1	TRBJ1-4	CASNPQGAGEKLFF	TGTGCCAGCAACCCACAGGGGGCGGGGGAAAAACTGTTTTTT
TRBV27	-	-	TRBJ2-1	CASRKSGPSYNEQFF	TGTGCCAGCAGAAAAAGCGGGCCCTCCTACAATGAGCAGTTCTTC
TRBV27	-	TRBD2	TRBJ2-1	CASSFRVAGGWEQFF	TGTGCCAGCAGTTTTAGGGTAGCGGGAGGGTGGGAGCAGTTCTTC
TRBV18	few	-	TRBJ1-1	CASSPAEAVNTEAFF	TGTGCCAGCTCCCCCGCGGAGGCCGTGAACACTGAAGCTTTCTTT
TRBV18	once	-	TRBJ1-1	CASSPPTGFMNTEAFF	TGTGCCAGCTCACCACCTACAGGGTTCATGAACACTGAAGCTTTCTTT
TRBV4-1	-	-	TRBJ1-1	CASSLRQGNTEAFF	TGCGCCAGCAGTCTAAGGCAGGGGAACACTGAAGCTTTCTTT
TRBV28	-	-	TRBJ1-5	CASFPGGNQPQHF	TGTGCCAGCTTTCCCGGAGGAAACCAGCCCCAGCATTTT
TRBV4-3	few	-	TRBJ2-2	CASSRNALRGTGELFF	TGCGCCAGCAGCCGAAACGCCTTACGGGGGACCGGGGAGCTGTTTTTT
TRBV27	once	TRBD1	TRBJ1-1	CASSLGQGNEAFF	TGTGCCAGCAGTCTGGGACAGGGGAATGAAGCTTTCTTT
TRBV29-1	-	TRBD2	TRBJ2-3	CSVEMGLASGTDTQYF	TGCAGCGTTGAAATGGGACTAGCCTCGGGCACAGATACGCAGTATTTT
TRBV19	-	-	TRBJ2-7	CASRGLSYEQYF	TGTGCCAGTAGGGGACTCAGCTACGAGCAGTACTTC
TRBV19	-	TRBD2	TRBJ2-2	CASSIDLAGWTGELFF	TGTGCCAGTAGTATAGATCTAGCGGGGTGGACCGGGGAGCTGTTTTTT
TRBV29-1	-	TRBD1	TRBJ1-2	CSVESSAGGREGYTF	TGCAGCGTTGAATCTTCAGCAGGGGGACGTGAAGGCTACACCTTC
TRBV2	-	-	TRBJ1-3	CASSEGGLGNTIYF	TGTGCCAGCAGTGAAGGGGGGCTAGGAAACACCATATATTTT
TRBV9	-	TRBD1	TRBJ1-2	CASSAQQGKLSYTF	TGTGCCAGCAGCGCACAACAGGGGAAGTTAAGCTACACCTTC
TRBV7-2	-	-	TRBJ2-3	CASSFGSDTQYF	TGTGCCAGCAGCTTCGGGTCAGATACGCAGTATTTT
TRBV6-5	-	-	TRBJ2-1	CASSYGREGEFF	TGTGCCAGCAGTTACGGCAGGGAAGGGGAGTTCTTC
TRBV28	-	-	TRBJ1-1	CASRVQGTEAFF	TGTGCCAGCCGGGTTCAGGGCACTGAAGCTTTCTTT
TRBV4-1	-	-	TRBJ2-7	CASSPRDTTSYEQYF	TGCGCCAGCAGCCCCAGGGACACCACTTCCTACGAGCAGTACTTC
TRBV5-1	-	-	TRBJ2-3	CASSQFGGKGQQSTDTQYF	TGCGCCAGCAGCCAATTTGGGGGGAAGGGACAGCAGAGCACAGATACGCAGTATTTT
TRBV7-2	-	-	TRBJ1-2	CASSLKSYYGYTF	TGTGCCAGCAGCTTAAAATCTTACTATGGCTACACCTTC
TRBV4-1	few	TRBD1	TRBJ1-1	CASSHVRQGDKTEAFF	TGCGCCAGCAGCCACGTCAGACAGGGTGATAAAACTGAAGCTTTCTTT
TRBV10-3	-	TRBD1	TRBJ2-7	CAISEFGQAAYEQYF	TGTGCCATCAGTGAGTTCGGACAGGCAGCCTACGAGCAGTACTTC
TRBV30	-	-	TRBJ1-1	CALGRVNTEAFF	TGTGCGTTGGGCAGGGTGAACACTGAAGCTTTCTTT
TRBV18	-	TRBD1	TRBJ1-6	CASSLPGTGWDSPLHF	TGTGCCAGCTCACTTCCCGGGACAGGGTGGGATTCACCCCTCCACTTT
TRBV25-1	-	-	TRBJ1-1	CASSAGQRTEAFF	TGTGCCAGCAGCGCCGGACAGCGCACTGAAGCTTTCTTT
TRBV11-2	few	TRBD1	TRBJ1-4	CASSLDVQGAGEKLFF	TGTGCCAGCAGCTTAGACGTGCAGGGGGCTGGCGAAAAACTGTTTTTT
TRBV3-1/TRBV3-2	-	TRBD2	TRBJ2-5	CASSLGTKETQYF	TGTGCCAGCAGCCTAGGGACTAAAGAGACCCAGTACTTC
TRBV7-3	-	-	TRBJ1-2	CASSPSGANYGYTF	TGTGCCAGCAGCCCTTCCGGAGCTAACTATGGCTACACCTTC
TRBV9	-	TRBD2	TRBJ2-7	CASSVSGDGFEQYF	TGTGCCAGCAGCGTTAGCGGGGACGGTTTCGAGCAGTACTTC
TRBV7-9	-	-	TRBJ1-1	CASSTKTGGTEAFF	TGTGCCAGCAGCACTAAGACAGGAGGTACTGAAGCTTTCTTT
TRBV4-3	-	-	TRBJ2-1	CASSQDPQWREQFF	TGCGCCAGCAGCCAAGATCCCCAGTGGCGGGAGCAGTTCTTC
TRBV15	-	TRBD2	TRBJ2-5	CATSTPSGGSETQYF	TGTGCCACCAGCACTCCTAGCGGGGGTAGCGAGACCCAGTACTTC
TRBV5-4	-	TRBD1	TRBJ2-7	CASSLQGSEQYF	TGTGCCAGCAGCCTACAGGGGTCGGAGCAGTACTTC
TRBV4-1	many	TRBD1	TRBJ2-5	CASMDRGNQETQYF	TGCGCCAGCATGGACAGGGGCAACCAAGAGACCCAGTACTTC
TRBV7-9	-	-	TRBJ1-3	CASSLAGHRMSGNTIYF	TGTGCCAGCAGCTTAGCTGGGCATCGAATGTCTGGAAACACCATATATTTT
TRBV5-8	-	-	TRBJ2-1	CASSRGNEQFF	TGTGCCAGCAGCCGGGGAAATGAGCAGTTCTTC